This TCR beta chain was sequenced during a study of blood T cell repertoires in COVID-19 (dated by TCRdb to 2018 to 2021). Regarding the complete study: Collaborator samples came from the United States, Italy and Spain and covered acute and convalescent phases of COVID-19. The material from the prospective study consisted of cDNA or gDNA derived from T cells, B-cell-depleted T cells, or PBMCs. Deeply sampled blood TCRbeta repertoires from subjects exposed to, actively infected with, or recovered from COVID-19 were included in the dataset. The repertoires were released in a freely available public database meant as a resource for research on the immune response to SARS-CoV-2. Samples came from the ongoing ImmuneRACE study (first 160 participants) plus 1,254 subjects from 6 global collaborators. Sample metadata almost always included a de-identified subject ID, COVID-19 status, age in years and sex. Where available, HLA class I and class II types were obtained from metadata supplied by the sample provider rather than from assay-based typing.

The immunoSEQ Assay, a bias-controlled multiplex PCR, was used to amplify TCRbeta CDR3 regions from genomic DNA. In the original analysis: Nucleated cell counts per sample were estimated from amplification of reference gene primers within the assay. To quantify the absolute abundance of each unique TCRbeta CDR3 rearrangement, sequence reads were collapsed and filtered. For each sample, productive Simpson clonality was calculated by taking the square root of Simpson's diversity index across productive rearrangements. In TCRdb, the immuneACCESS table is reduced to in-frame sequences with V and J assigned. These tables do not hold every clone; where another copy was compared, an unresolved V gene accounts for under half, and the others remain unexplained. The V and J calls and clone size come from that table; D and trimming were worked out from the DNA. The sample table holds approximately 53,000 clones, of which about 85% were seen once. Roughly a fifth of the sample goes to the ten largest clones.

General findings and caveats noted by the study authors: The quantity of clinical and demographic metadata differed by source and by participant and was supplied without curation.

V is shortened by 2 bases, J by 1 base, and the region joining them spans 14 bases. The CDR3 measures 16 amino acids from cysteine to phenylalanine. The only DNA kept is the CDR3, 48 bases in frame from the first base. CDR1 and CDR2 are drawn from the germline V gene: MNHEY, SVGAGI. In Seattle, one collaborating source enrolled patients while the infection was active and tracked those patients longitudinally over the course of disease. Whole blood was collected in K2EDTA tubes by collaborating institutions according to the institutions' own protocols. Collaborator samples were shipped for TCRbeta analysis as frozen whole blood, isolated PBMCs, or DNA extracted from either sample type. To note about this clone: Its antigen is unknown. Qualities for individual bases were not recorded, and no much larger clone is one base off.

The receptor comes from a woman of 80 years or more with COVID-19, enrolled during active disease. The source material was peripheral blood. Recombination linked TRBV6-5 to TRBJ2-5; 6 matching bases give a weak D call of TRBD1. The sequenced DNA is TGTGCCAGCAGTTACGTGGGCAGGGGACCCCAAGAGACCCAGTACTTC. Protein translation: CASSYVGRGPQETQYF.